This T cell receptor (beta chain) was recovered during a study of beta chain features in type 1 diabetes. Expressed TCRB transcripts were sequenced, since all the RNA that had been isolated was reverse transcribed. Sequencing used immunoSEQ multiplex PCR; TCRdb keeps in-frame clones, though not all of them. In the table there are fewer than 650,000 clones, less than 20% of which are singletons. The germline CDR1 and CDR2 sequences are MNHEY and SVGAGI. Trimming left V 5 bases short and J 6 bases short, with 17 bases between. The CDR3 consists of 14 residues. This clone was counted between two and nine times.

The clonotype was recovered from a man aged 18 to 30 in good health. Sample: naive CD4+ T cells from blood. The J gene is TRBJ2-7, the V gene TRBV6-5; possible D gene TRBD2, 6 bases. This CDR3 reads CASSHRGGIPEQYF. The CDR3 DNA reads as TGTGCCAGCAGTCACCGGGGAGGTATCCCCGAGCAGTACTTC.